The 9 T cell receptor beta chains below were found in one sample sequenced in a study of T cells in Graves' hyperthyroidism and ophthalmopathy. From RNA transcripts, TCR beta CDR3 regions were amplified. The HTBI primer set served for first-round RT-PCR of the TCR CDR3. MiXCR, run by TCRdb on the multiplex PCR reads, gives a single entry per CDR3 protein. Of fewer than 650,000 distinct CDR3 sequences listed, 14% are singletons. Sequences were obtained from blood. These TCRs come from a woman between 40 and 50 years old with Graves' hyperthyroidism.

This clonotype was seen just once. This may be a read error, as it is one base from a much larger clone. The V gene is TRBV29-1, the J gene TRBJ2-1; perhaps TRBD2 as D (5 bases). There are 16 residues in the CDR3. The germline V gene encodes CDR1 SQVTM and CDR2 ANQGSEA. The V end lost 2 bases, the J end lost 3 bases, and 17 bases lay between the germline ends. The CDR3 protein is CSVELGEGYDYNEQFF. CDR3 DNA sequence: TGCAGCGTTGAACTGGGCGAGGGATATGACTACAATGAGCAGTTCTTC.

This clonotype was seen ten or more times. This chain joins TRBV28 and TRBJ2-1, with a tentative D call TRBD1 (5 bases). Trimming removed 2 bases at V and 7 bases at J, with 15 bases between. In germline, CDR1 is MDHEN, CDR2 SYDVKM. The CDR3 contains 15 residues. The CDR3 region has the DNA TGTGCCAGCAGTTTAAGCAGGGAAGGTTCAAATGAGCAGTTCTTC. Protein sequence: CASSLSREGSNEQFF.

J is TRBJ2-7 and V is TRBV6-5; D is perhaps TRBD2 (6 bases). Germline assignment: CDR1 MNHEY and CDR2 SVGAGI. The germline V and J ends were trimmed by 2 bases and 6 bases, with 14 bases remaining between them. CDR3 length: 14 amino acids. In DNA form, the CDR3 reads TGTGCCAGCAGTTACCCCGGGAGTAGCCCCGAGCAGTACTTC. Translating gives CASSYPGSSPEQYF.

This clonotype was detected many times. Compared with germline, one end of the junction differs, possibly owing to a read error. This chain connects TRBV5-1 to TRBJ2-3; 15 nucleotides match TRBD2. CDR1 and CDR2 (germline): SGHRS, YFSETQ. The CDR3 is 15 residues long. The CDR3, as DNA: TGTGCCAGCAGCTTGGGACTAGCGGGAGGAGATACGCAGTATTTT. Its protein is CASSLGLAGGDTQYF.

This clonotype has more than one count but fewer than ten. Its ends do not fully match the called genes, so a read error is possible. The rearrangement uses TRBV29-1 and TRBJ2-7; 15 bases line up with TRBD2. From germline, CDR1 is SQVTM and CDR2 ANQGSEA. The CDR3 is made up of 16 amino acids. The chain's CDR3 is CSVGRTSGRASFEQYF. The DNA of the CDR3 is TGCAGCGTGGGACGGACTAGCGGGAGGGCCTCCTTCGAGCAGTACTTC.

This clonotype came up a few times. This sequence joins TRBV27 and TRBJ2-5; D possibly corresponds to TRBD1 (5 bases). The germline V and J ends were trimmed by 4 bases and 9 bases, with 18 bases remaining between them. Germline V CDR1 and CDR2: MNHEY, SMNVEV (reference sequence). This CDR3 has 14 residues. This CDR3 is CASSSVQGRAAQYF. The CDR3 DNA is TGTGCCAGCAGTTCGGTGCAGGGCCGGGCGGCCCAGTACTTC.

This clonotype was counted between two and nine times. The CDR3 DNA reads as TGTGCCAGCAGTTCCGACAGTCGGCGGTACTTC. Its protein product is CASSSDSRRYF. The chain couples TRBV27 to TRBJ2-7, with D maybe TRBD1 (5 bases). Germline CDR1 reads MNHEY; CDR2 reads SMNVEV (reference sequence). This CDR3 is built from 11 residues. The V end was cut by 4 bases, the J end by 12 bases, with 13 bases between.

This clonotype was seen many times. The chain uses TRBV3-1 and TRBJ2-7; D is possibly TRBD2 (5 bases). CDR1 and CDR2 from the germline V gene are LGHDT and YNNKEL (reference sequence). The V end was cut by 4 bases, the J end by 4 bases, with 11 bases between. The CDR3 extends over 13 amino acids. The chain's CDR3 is CASSPAAVYEQYF. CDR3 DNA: TGTGCCAGCAGCCCAGCGGCGGTGTACGAGCAGTACTTC.

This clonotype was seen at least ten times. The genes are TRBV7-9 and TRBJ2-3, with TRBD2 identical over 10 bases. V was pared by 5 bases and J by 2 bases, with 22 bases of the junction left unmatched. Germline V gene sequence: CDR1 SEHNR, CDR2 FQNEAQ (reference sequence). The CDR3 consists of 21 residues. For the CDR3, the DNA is TGTGCCAGCAGCCGAGGAAACGTCTTCTACGTAGCGGGAGGATCCACAGATACGCAGTATTTT. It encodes CASSRGNVFYVAGGSTDTQYF.